This T cell receptor beta chain was retrieved from a study of shared clonotypes between healthy human individuals. Broader study findings: Blood was the only sampled material, and tissue repertoires likely differ.

Clones were sequenced by immunoSEQ multiplex PCR, and TCRdb holds only the in-frame ones, with some missing. The table records 1.5 million to 2.5 million clones, approximately 94% of them present only once. The CDR3 runs 13 residues. V was trimmed by 0 bases and J by 1 base, leaving 3 bases between them. Concerning this clone: Its antigen is currently unknown.

Naive CD8 cells comprised CD45RO-negative, CCR7-positively selected cells, excluding terminally differentiated effector memory CD45RA+ cells. The sample was naive CD8+ T cells sorted from blood. This sequence was found in a young man in good health. This sequence joins TRBV23-1 and TRBJ1-1; D is ambiguous. TRBV23-1 is an ORF; its function is uncertain. The CDR3 spells CASSQSRNTEAFF. The CDR3 DNA sequence: TGCGCCAGCAGTCAATCGCGGAACACTGAAGCTTTCTTT.